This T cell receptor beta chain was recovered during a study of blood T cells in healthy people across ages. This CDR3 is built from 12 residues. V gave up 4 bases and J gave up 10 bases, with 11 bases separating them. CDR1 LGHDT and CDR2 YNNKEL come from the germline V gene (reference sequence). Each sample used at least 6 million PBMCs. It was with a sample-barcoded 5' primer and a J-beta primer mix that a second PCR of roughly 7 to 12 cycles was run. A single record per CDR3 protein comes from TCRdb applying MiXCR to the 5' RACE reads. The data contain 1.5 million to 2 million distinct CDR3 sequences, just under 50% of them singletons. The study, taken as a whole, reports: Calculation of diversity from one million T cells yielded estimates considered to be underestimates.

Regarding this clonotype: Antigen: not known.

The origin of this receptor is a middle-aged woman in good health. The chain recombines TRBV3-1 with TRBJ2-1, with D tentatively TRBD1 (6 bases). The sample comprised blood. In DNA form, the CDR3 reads TGTGCCAGCAGCCCCAGGGGACCAGAGCAGTTCTTC. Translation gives CASSPRGPEQFF.